This entry lists 11 T cell receptor beta chains sequenced from one sample in a study of shared clonotypes between healthy human individuals. The repertoire was sequenced with immunoSEQ multiplex PCR; TCRdb's copy has only in-frame clones and lacks some. The sample has millions of clones, about 95% seen once. Naive CD8 cells lacked CD45RO and underwent positive selection for CCR7, leaving out terminally differentiated effector memory CD45RA+ cells. What was sequenced was naive CD8+ T cells sorted from blood. The receptors were gathered from a man aged 18 to 29 in good health.

This clone came up once. The same CDR3 can be traced to other DNA sequences in this sample. This chain links TRBV5-1 with TRBJ2-7; D uncertain. The V end was cut by 2 bases, the J end by 0 bases, with 6 bases between. This CDR3 comprises 13 residues. Germline V gene data show CDR1 as SGHRS and CDR2 as YFSETQ. CDR3: CASSLGISYEQYF. As DNA, the CDR3 is TGCGCCAGCAGCTTAGGGATCTCCTACGAGCAGTACTTC.

The genes are TRBV2 and TRBJ2-1, with 8 bases lining up with TRBD2. V lost 3 bases to trimming and J lost 4 bases; unmatched junction nucleotides: 8. Germline V gene data show CDR1 as SNHLY and CDR2 as FYNNEI. The CDR3 is 16 amino acids. The CDR3 protein is CASSDIGRGAYNEQFF. As DNA, the CDR3 is TGTGCCAGCAGTGATATCGGGCGGGGGGCTTACAATGAGCAGTTCTTC.

The chain uses TRBV7-9 and TRBJ2-2; D unresolved. The CDR3 consists of 16 residues. Trimming cost V 7 bases and J 5 bases, with 20 bases left between them. The germline V gene encodes CDR1 SEHNR and CDR2 FQNEAQ (reference sequence). CDR3 sequence reads: CASTADHHLVTGELFF. The CDR3 nucleotides read TGTGCCAGCACCGCCGACCACCACCTGGTTACCGGGGAGCTGTTTTTT.

The J gene is TRBJ2-3, the V gene TRBV29-1; no definite D call. The CDR3 length is 14 residues. Germline values: CDR1 SQVTM, CDR2 ANQGSEA. Trimming took 6 bases from V and 2 from J, leaving 15 bases between them. The CDR3 is CSVPGQLVTDTQYF. Written as DNA, the CDR3 is TGCAGCGTACCGGGTCAACTCGTCACAGATACGCAGTATTTT.

This chain links TRBV5-4 with TRBJ1-1; D unclear. V was shortened by 3 bases and J by 0 bases, with 12 bases between the two germline ends. This CDR3 has 15 amino acids. Germline assignment: CDR1 SGHNT and CDR2 YYREEE (reference sequence). The CDR3 here is CASSWRGSMNTEAFF. CDR3 bases: TGTGCCAGCAGCTGGCGTGGATCTATGAACACTGAAGCTTTCTTT.

The chain employs TRBV7-6 and TRBJ1-5, with D uncertain. The germline gives CDR1 SGHVS, CDR2 FNYEAQ. CDR3 size: 15 residues. With 4 bases removed from V and 6 bases from J, the gap between germline ends came to 16 bases. Written as DNA, the CDR3 is TGTGCCAGCAGCTCCCATCACGGTTGGACTCAGCCCCAGCATTTT. Amino acid sequence: CASSSHHGWTQPQHF. Full variable domain (outside the CDR3, taken from reference TRBV7-6 and TRBJ1-5): GAGVSQSPRYKVTKRGQDVALRCDPISGHVSLYWYRQALGQGPEFLTYFNYEAQQDKSGLPNDRFSAERPEGSISTLTIQRTEQRDSAMYRCASSSHHGWTQPQHFGDGTRLSIL.

In the case of this clone: Other DNA variants within this sample encode the same CDR3. The chain joins TRBV6-5 to TRBJ2-1; D unclear. The ends were cut back, 0 bases at V and 4 bases at J, with 13 bases in the middle. The CDR3 runs to 16 residues. From germline, CDR1 is MNHEY and CDR2 SVGAGI. The CDR3 protein is CASSYSSGEIYNEQFF. For the CDR3, the DNA is TGTGCCAGCAGTTACTCGAGTGGTGAGATATACAATGAGCAGTTCTTC.

The V call is TRBV10-3, the J call TRBJ2-1; D not resolved. V was cut by 6 bases and J by 6 bases, with 15 bases left in between. The CDR3 sequence is 14 residues long. Germline CDR1 reads ENHRY; CDR2 reads SYGVKD. Here the CDR3 reads CAIRGISPGNEQFF. In nucleotides, the CDR3 is TGTGCCATCAGGGGGATAAGTCCTGGCAATGAGCAGTTCTTC.

The gene calls are TRBV27 and TRBJ2-1; tentative D call: TRBD1 (5 bases). Germline V gene sequence: CDR1 MNHEY, CDR2 SMNVEV (reference sequence). The CDR3 has 14 residues. V lost 5 bases and J 8 bases, leaving 16 bases between the germline ends. CDR3 sequence (DNA): TGTGCCAGCAGTCTCTCCCAGGGTTGGTATGAGCAGTTCTTC. This encodes CASSLSQGWYEQFF.

The CDR3 loop reads CASRMGGSYEQYF. CDR3 sequence (DNA): TGTGCCAGCAGGATGGGTGGGTCCTACGAGCAGTACTTC. The chain joins TRBV27 to TRBJ2-7; no definite D call. V gave up 6 bases and J gave up 1 base, with 10 bases separating them. The length of the CDR3 is 13 residues. The germline V gene encodes CDR1 MNHEY and CDR2 SMNVEV (reference sequence).

The V and J genes are TRBV30 and TRBJ1-4; D is possibly TRBD1 (6 bases). From germline, CDR1 is GTSNPN and CDR2 SVGIG (reference sequence). The length of the CDR3 is 17 residues. Trimming shortened V by 0 bases and J by 5 bases, and 19 bases separated the two germline ends. The CDR3 loop reads CAWSVGHGGIVNEKLFF. The CDR3 bases are TGTGCCTGGAGTGTGGGACATGGGGGGATCGTGAATGAAAAACTGTTTTTT.